This T cell receptor (beta chain) was sequenced for a study of metastatic and nonmetastatic thyroid tumors. Study at large: It was across blood and tumor or nodule tissue from malignant and benign thyroid patients that repertoires were compared.

Patients had received no treatment of any kind before thyroid surgery. Study-wide points: The study reportedly found significantly higher TCR beta diversity in malignant thyroid tumors than benign nodules, in blood and tumor.

As originally analysed: Across clinicopathological groups, CDR3 differences served as the basis for building a distant-metastasis classifier for papillary thyroid cancer. TCRdb re-called clones from the PCR reads using MiXCR. The V and J calls here are based on TCRdb, not the publication. The sample includes 15,000 to 20,000 clones, about 34% of them seen just once. About this clone itself: Its antigen is not identified. The junction departs from germline at one end; a sequencing error may be responsible.

CDR3 size: 15 residues. Germline assignment: CDR1 DFQATT and CDR2 SNEGSKA (reference sequence). The receptor was derived from a female donor with papillary thyroid cancer or a benign thyroid nodule (not recorded which). Some clones in this sample may be carry-over from other donors' samples. The chain has TRBV20-1 and TRBJ2-7, with D possibly TRBD2 on 7 matching bases. The specimen sequenced was tumor tissue. The CDR3 reads CRARVEGRGGYEQYF. The CDR3 nucleotides are TGCAGAGCTAGAGTGGAGGGGAGGGGGGGTTACGAGCAGTACTTC.